These T cell receptor beta chains were read from a single sample in a study of T cells after yellow fever vaccination. A single record per CDR3 protein comes from TCRdb applying MiXCR to the 5' RACE reads. The data hold 300,000 or so distinct CDR3 sequences, with about 10% observed a single time. Sequenced here: CD4+ T cells sorted from PBMCs, sampled 5 days after the yellow fever booster vaccination. Source of these receptors: a man aged 18 to 35 who received the YFV17D yellow fever vaccine. CDR3s leave out the opening cysteine and the closing phenylalanine or tryptophan.

v_call: TRBV9; j_call: TRBJ2-3; cdr3_aa: ASSVGLAGGDTQY
v_call: TRBV10-3; j_call: TRBJ2-2; cdr3_aa: AISEPGQGAGELF
v_call: TRBV15; j_call: TRBJ2-3; cdr3_aa: AAMEGTRTDTQY
v_call: TRBV18; j_call: TRBJ2-3; cdr3_aa: ASSNRGPTSTDTQY
v_call: TRBV7-2; j_call: TRBJ2-5; cdr3_aa: ASSLNRGAQETQY
v_call: TRBV5-8; j_call: TRBJ1-1; cdr3_aa: ASSFGVLNTEAF
v_call: TRBV7-2; j_call: TRBJ2-3; cdr3_aa: ASSLAGPPEIGTQY
v_call: TRBV7-6; j_call: TRBJ2-2; cdr3_aa: ASSLAGGAANTGELF
v_call: TRBV4-1; j_call: TRBJ2-3; cdr3_aa: ASSQDQAAVDTQY
v_call: TRBV18; j_call: TRBJ2-5; cdr3_aa: ASSPRQQETQY
v_call: TRBV4-3; j_call: TRBJ2-7; cdr3_aa: ASSRDRKFYEQY
v_call: TRBV6-2/TRBV6-3; j_call: TRBJ2-3; cdr3_aa: ASRRKDAILTDTQY
v_call: TRBV18; j_call: TRBJ1-1; cdr3_aa: ASSGGQNTEAF
v_call: TRBV6-5; j_call: TRBJ2-3; cdr3_aa: ASRLLAGGRDTQY
v_call: TRBV7-2; j_call: TRBJ2-5; cdr3_aa: ASSLDRGEETQY
v_call: TRBV5-1; j_call: TRBJ1-1; cdr3_aa: ASSLREQGAEAF
v_call: TRBV19; j_call: TRBJ1-5; cdr3_aa: ASSITREGQPQH
v_call: TRBV5-1; j_call: TRBJ2-5; cdr3_aa: ASSLIGAMGETQY
v_call: TRBV7-2; j_call: TRBJ2-5; cdr3_aa: ASSLKVTQY
v_call: TRBV20-1; j_call: TRBJ2-7; cdr3_aa: SAGPGAGSYEQY
v_call: TRBV24-1; j_call: TRBJ2-2; cdr3_aa: ASQGQGATGELF
v_call: TRBV20-1; j_call: TRBJ1-1; cdr3_aa: STAEEGDTEAF
v_call: TRBV9; j_call: TRBJ1-4; cdr3_aa: ASQGKGEKLF
v_call: TRBV12-3/TRBV12-4; j_call: TRBJ2-1; cdr3_aa: ASTPRV
v_call: TRBV3-1; j_call: TRBJ2-7; cdr3_aa: ASGDREGEQY
v_call: TRBV28; j_call: TRBJ1-3; cdr3_aa: ASSLAGAAGNTIY
v_call: TRBV10-2; j_call: TRBJ2-5; cdr3_aa: ASSESGGETQY